Sequencing of this TCR beta chain was carried out in a study of T cells after yellow fever vaccination. TCRdb fed the 5' RACE reads into MiXCR, producing one record per CDR3 protein. The sample has some 400,000 distinct CDR3 sequences, 18% seen once. The germline CDR1 and CDR2 sequences are DFQATT and SNEGSKA (reference sequence). The CDR3 spans 15 residues. The ends were cut back, 4 bases at V and 0 bases at J, with 15 bases in the middle. Sequenced here: PBMCs, sampled before the yellow fever booster vaccination. The rearrangement joins TRBV20-1 to TRBJ1-1; possibly TRBD1 for D (5 bases). This clonotype was obtained from a man younger than 35 who received the YFV17D yellow fever vaccine. The CDR3 region has the DNA TGCAGTGCTATTGGGGGGGGACCCATGAACACTGAAGCTTTCTTT. Encoded protein: CSAIGGGPMNTEAFF.